Listed here are 7 T cell receptor beta chains from one sample, sequenced in a study of regulatory T cells in long-lasting Graves disease. Researchers made TCR beta libraries by using iRepertoire HTBI primers and running Arm-PCR on CDR3 regions. TCRdb passed the multiplex PCR reads through MiXCR, listing each CDR3 protein once. The sample lists 500,000 to 700,000 distinct CDR3 sequences, around 15% seen once, with 18% in the top ten. Time point: newly diagnosed GD, antithyroid drugs for less than 3 months. PBMCs provided the RNA from which the TCR library was made. This same sample was also part of a study on T cells in Graves' hyperthyroidism and ophthalmopathy.

The sequenced sample was peripheral blood mononuclear cells (PBMCs), obtained at new diagnosis, from a patient treated with antithyroid drugs. The origin of the receptors is a woman in her 30s with Graves disease.

This clonotype was counted only a few times. J is TRBJ2-3 and V is TRBV27, with 11 bases identical to TRBD2. This CDR3 comprises 15 residues. The V and J ends lost 5 bases and 7 bases, in that order; junction bases with no gene match: 8. Germline V CDR1 and CDR2: MNHEY, SMNVEV (reference sequence). The chain's CDR3 is CASSRTSGRGNTQYF. In DNA form, the CDR3 reads TGTGCCAGCAGTAGAACTAGCGGGAGAGGGAATACGCAGTATTTT.

The sample holds many counts of this clonotype. The chain couples TRBV6-2 or TRBV6-3 to TRBJ2-7; no clear D. V was cut by 6 bases and J by 7 bases, with 16 bases left in between. CDR3 length: 13 amino acids. Looked up from germline, CDR1 is MNHEY and CDR2 is SVGEGT. The CDR3 nucleotides read TGTGCCAGCAGGCTATTCACCAACTTGGAGCAGTACTTC. Translated, it gives CASRLFTNLEQYF.

This clonotype has more than one count but fewer than ten. A much larger clonotype is one base distant, so this may be a read error. The chain links TRBV9 to TRBJ1-1; 11 bases line up with TRBD1. Losses at the gene ends were 2 bases for V and 4 bases for J; bases not matched to a gene: 1. This CDR3 contains 14 residues. Germline CDR1 and CDR2: SGDLS and YYNGEE. For the CDR3, the DNA is TGTGCCAGCAGCGTCGGGACAGGGGGCACTGAAGCTTTCTTT. Translating gives CASSVGTGGTEAFF.

This clonotype has just a few counts. The chain links TRBV5-6 to TRBJ2-7; D might be TRBD1 (6 bases). This CDR3 is 14 amino acids long. Germline CDR1 is SGHDT and CDR2 is YYEEEE. The V gene lost 2 bases and the J gene lost 6 bases, with 15 bases spanning the gap. CDR3 loop: CASSFTDRESEQYF. The CDR3 coding sequence is TGTGCCAGCAGCTTTACGGACAGAGAGTCCGAGCAGTACTTC.

Comments on this clonotype: It differs at one base from a far larger clone, so likely a read error. This CDR3 is missing its conserved last phenylalanine or tryptophan, likely due to a read error. The chain has TRBV7-3 and TRBJ2-5, with 10 bases lining up with TRBD1. The CDR3 runs to 16 residues. Germline V gene data show CDR1 as SGHTA and CDR2 as FQGTGA. Germline trimming cut 5 bases from V and 1 base from J; bases unmatched to any gene: 7. The CDR3 DNA is TGTGCCAGCAGCACGGGGGGACAGGGGATCCAAGAGACCCAGTACCTC. Translated: CASSTGGQGIQETQYL.

V and J are TRBV7-9 and TRBJ1-4, with 7 bases matching TRBD1. After removal of 5 bases from V and 6 bases from J, the junction contained 3 bases not matched to a gene. Per germline, CDR1 SEHNR and CDR2 FQNEAQ (reference sequence). The CDR3 is 13 amino acids. The CDR3, as DNA: TGTGCCAGCAGCCAAGGGGGCCATGAAAAACTGTTTTTT. It codes for CASSQGGHEKLFF.

There are many counts of this clonotype. The DNA for the CDR3 is TGCAGTGCTAGGACAACAGGGTTGCTAGGGACCTACGAGCAGTACTTC. Its protein is CSARTTGLLGTYEQYF. The chain combines TRBV20-1 with TRBJ2-7, with a tentative D call TRBD1 (6 bases). CDR1 DFQATT and CDR2 SNEGSKA come from the germline V gene (reference sequence). The CDR3 has 16 amino acids. V lost 3 bases and J 2 bases, leaving 20 bases between the germline ends.